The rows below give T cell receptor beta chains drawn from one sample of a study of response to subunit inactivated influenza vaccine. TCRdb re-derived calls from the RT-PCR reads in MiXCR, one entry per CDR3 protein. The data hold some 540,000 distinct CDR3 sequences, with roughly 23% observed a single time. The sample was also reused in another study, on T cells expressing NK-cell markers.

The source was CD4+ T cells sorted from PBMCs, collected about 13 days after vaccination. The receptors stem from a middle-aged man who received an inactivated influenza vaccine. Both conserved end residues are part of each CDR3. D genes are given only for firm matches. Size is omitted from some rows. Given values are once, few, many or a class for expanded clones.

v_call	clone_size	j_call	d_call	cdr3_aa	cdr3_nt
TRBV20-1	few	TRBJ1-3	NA	CSARDKRYSGNTIYF	TGCAGTGCTAGAGATAAACGGTACTCTGGAAACACCATATATTTT
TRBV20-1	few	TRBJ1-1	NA	CSAKVTEAFF	TGCAGTGCTAAGGTCACTGAAGCTTTCTTT
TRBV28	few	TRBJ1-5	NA	CASTLGPRPQHF	TGTGCCAGCACCCTGGGGCCCAGGCCCCAGCATTTT
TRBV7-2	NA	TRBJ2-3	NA	CISGSRADTQYF	TGTATCTCCGGGAGTAGGGCAGATACGCAGTATTTT
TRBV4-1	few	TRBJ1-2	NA	CASSQARGDGYTF	TGCGCCAGCAGCCAGGCCAGGGGTGATGGCTACACCTTC
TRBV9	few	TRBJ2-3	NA	CASSVASAGGDTQYF	TGTGCCAGCAGCGTAGCTTCAGCGGGTGGAGATACGCAGTATTTT
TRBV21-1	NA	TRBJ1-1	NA	CASSKTSGQVLMNTEAFF	TGTGCCAGCAGCAAAACGAGCGGACAGGTGTTAATGAACACTGAAGCTTTCTTT
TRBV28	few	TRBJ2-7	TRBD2	CASFSLAGGYEQYF	TGTGCCAGCTTCTCCCTGGCGGGGGGCTACGAGCAGTACTTC
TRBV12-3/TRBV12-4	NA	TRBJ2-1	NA	CASNGRLSYNEQFF	TGTGCCAGCAACGGCAGGCTTTCCTACAATGAGCAGTTCTTC
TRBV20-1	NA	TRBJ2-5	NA	CSVSDRETQYF	TGCAGTGTTTCGGATCGGGAGACCCAGTACTTC
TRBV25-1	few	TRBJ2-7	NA	CASKPPGVVRDEQYF	TGTGCCAGCAAACCCCCGGGGGTAGTTCGCGACGAGCAGTACTTC
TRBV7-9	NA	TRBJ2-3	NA	CASSLGTLFGGDTQYF	TGTGCCAGCAGCTTAGGGACCCTCTTCGGGGGAGATACGCAGTATTTT
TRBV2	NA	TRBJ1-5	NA	CASSRGLENQPQHF	TGTGCCAGCAGTAGAGGCCTAGAAAATCAGCCCCAGCATTTT
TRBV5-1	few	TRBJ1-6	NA	CASSLAGGRTTNSPLHF	TGCGCCAGCAGCTTGGCCGGCGGACGGACTACCAATTCACCCCTCCACTTT
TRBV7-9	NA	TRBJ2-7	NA	CASSLMGHKGEQYF	TGTGCCAGCAGCTTAATGGGGCACAAGGGCGAGCAGTACTTC
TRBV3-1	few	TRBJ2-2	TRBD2	CASSQGGGLANTGELFF	TGTGCCAGCAGCCAAGGAGGGGGACTAGCGAACACCGGGGAGCTGTTTTTT
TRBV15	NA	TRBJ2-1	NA	CATSRDAGSSYNEQFF	TGTGCCACCAGCAGAGACGCGGGCTCCTCCTACAATGAGCAGTTCTTC